Following are 21 T cell receptor beta chains from one sample sequenced in a study of Ad26.COV2.S vaccination and SARS-CoV-2 variants. Described treatment: roughly 18 received Ad26.COV2.S at low or high dose, single or two shots; 5 received placebo; per-sample allocation not given. Day 63 after the first vaccine or placebo injection was the time point for sampling. Some clones are missing from TCRdb's copy, which holds only in-frame ones; the method was immunoSEQ multiplex PCR. The sample holds approximately 420,000 clones, 88% seen once. The source was peripheral blood, collected in a trial of Ad26.COV2.S vaccine versus placebo. These receptors all come from a person between 18 and 59 years old who received the Ad26.COV2.S COVID-19 vaccine or a placebo.

This clone came up once. The gene calls are TRBV7-8 and TRBJ1-1; 9 bases align to TRBD1. This CDR3 region has 16 residues. The V and J ends lost 5 bases and 4 bases, in that order; junction bases with no gene match: 11. The germline CDR1 and CDR2 sequences are SGHVS and FQNEAQ. The chain's CDR3 is CASSLRGRQGGTEAFF. The CDR3 DNA sequence: TGTGCCAGCAGCCTGAGGGGTAGACAGGGGGGCACTGAAGCTTTCTTT.

V usage is TRBV19 and J usage is TRBJ2-3; 7 nucleotides align to TRBD1. Germline values: CDR1 LNHDA, CDR2 SQIVND (reference sequence). After removal of 9 bases from V and 2 bases from J, the junction contained 11 bases not matched to a gene. The CDR3 totals 15 residues. The CDR3 here is CASAIGGPATDTQYF. CDR3 in DNA: TGTGCCAGCGCAATAGGGGGCCCTGCCACAGATACGCAGTATTTT.

This clone was counted a few times. The chain carries TRBV2 and TRBJ1-1; TRBD1 matches at 7 bases. The CDR3 covers 15 residues. Trimming removed 4 bases from V and 0 bases from J; junction bases left unmatched: 5. CDR1 and CDR2 from the germline V gene are SNHLY and FYNNEI. The CDR3 reads CASSGKGTVNTEAFF. The CDR3 coding sequence is TGTGCCAGCAGTGGCAAGGGGACAGTGAACACTGAAGCTTTCTTT.

The chain recombines TRBV27 with TRBJ2-1; tentative D call: TRBD1 (6 bases). The CDR3 covers 13 residues. Trimming left V 2 bases short and J 10 bases short, with 12 bases between. CDR1 MNHEY and CDR2 SMNVEV come from the germline V gene (reference sequence). The CDR3 DNA reads as TGTGCCAGCAGTTTAAGTGGGGGCTGGGAGCAGTTCTTC. It is translated as CASSLSGGWEQFF.

V is TRBV18 and J is TRBJ1-3; D is ambiguous. The V gene's germline CDR1 is KGHSH and CDR2 LQKENI. This CDR3 is 17 amino acids long. V was cut by 1 base and J by 0 bases, with 13 bases left in between. The chain's CDR3 is CASSPLGPASSGNTIYF. CDR3 DNA sequence: TGTGCCAGCTCACCACTCGGTCCGGCGAGCTCTGGAAACACCATATATTTT.

The chain joins TRBV19 to TRBJ1-4; no clear D gene. The V and J ends lost 5 bases and 2 bases respectively, with 12 bases between them. CDR1 LNHDA and CDR2 SQIVND come from the germline V gene (reference sequence). The CDR3 has 15 amino acids. The CDR3 DNA sequence: TGTGCCAGTAGTCTCTTCGGTGCTACTAATGAAAAACTGTTTTTT. Protein sequence: CASSLFGATNEKLFF.

This clone was seen a single time. The V call is TRBV6-5, the J call TRBJ2-6; TRBD2 aligns across 7 bases. With V trimmed by 7 bases and J by 2 bases, 5 bases remained unmatched. The CDR3 is made up of 15 amino acids. Per germline, CDR1 MNHEY and CDR2 SVGAGI. CDR3 residues: CASKSGATGANVLTF. The CDR3 coding sequence is TGTGCCAGCAAGAGCGGGGCGACTGGGGCCAACGTCCTGACTTTC.

The chain is built from TRBV27 and TRBJ1-2; 8 bases are a match to TRBD1. This CDR3 is built from 14 residues. The germline V gene encodes CDR1 MNHEY and CDR2 SMNVEV (reference sequence). V lost 5 bases and J lost 0; bases outside the gene matches: 2. The CDR3 is CASSKDRANYGYTF. The CDR3 DNA sequence: TGTGCCAGCAGTAAGGACAGGGCTAACTATGGCTACACCTTC.

CDR3 in amino acids: CASTVTGDTEAFF. The CDR3 nucleotides read TGTGCCAGCACTGTAACAGGGGACACTGAAGCTTTCTTT. This sequence joins TRBV6-5 and TRBJ1-1, with 7 nucleotides matching TRBD1. Germline values: CDR1 MNHEY, CDR2 SVGAGI. Trimming cost V 7 bases and J 3 bases; bases outside gene matches: 5. The CDR3 has 13 amino acids.

The chain carries TRBV10-3 and TRBJ1-5; no reliable D call. V lost 4 bases and J 1 base, leaving 8 bases between the germline ends. The CDR3 spans 14 residues. Germline CDR1 reads ENHRY; CDR2 reads SYGVKD. CDR3: CAISAGGSNQPQHF. The CDR3 DNA follows: TGTGCCATCAGTGCGGGCGGCAGCAATCAGCCCCAGCATTTT.

J is TRBJ1-2 and V is TRBV7-9; no definite D call. Germline assignment: CDR1 SEHNR and CDR2 FQNEAQ (reference sequence). The CDR3 is 13 amino acids. Trimming removed 5 bases at V and 8 bases at J, with 15 bases between. The CDR3 DNA sequence: TGTGCCAGCAGCGTAGGGCCCCCTGACGGCTACACCTTC. Protein sequence: CASSVGPPDGYTF.

This clone was seen just once. This chain uses TRBV6-1 with TRBJ2-1; D unclear. The V and J ends lost 2 bases and 5 bases respectively, with 10 bases between them. This CDR3 region has 14 residues. Germline assignment: CDR1 MNHNS and CDR2 SASEGT. Here the CDR3 reads CASSELGQNNEQFF. CDR3 nucleotide sequence: TGTGCCAGCAGTGAACTTGGGCAGAACAATGAGCAGTTCTTC.

The J gene is TRBJ2-1, the V gene TRBV4-1, with D perhaps TRBD2 (7 bases). V was clipped by 3 bases and J by 3 bases, with 15 bases between them. Germline V gene lookup returns CDR1 MGHRA and CDR2 YSYEKL. The CDR3 totals 16 residues. CDR3 residues: CASSHRGGSYYNEQFF. The CDR3, as DNA: TGCGCCAGCAGCCACCGCGGGGGCTCCTACTACAATGAGCAGTTCTTC.

This chain connects TRBV4-1 to TRBJ1-2; unclear D gene. Germline V CDR1 and CDR2: MGHRA, YSYEKL. The V gene lost 1 base and the J gene lost 7 bases, with 13 bases spanning the gap. The CDR3 is 14 residues long. The DNA for the CDR3 is TGCGCCAGCAGCCAAGTCGCAATGTTTAGTGGCTACACCTTC. It yields the protein CASSQVAMFSGYTF.

The chain couples TRBV19 to TRBJ1-2, with D tentatively TRBD1 (6 bases). Per germline, CDR1 LNHDA and CDR2 SQIVND (reference sequence). The CDR3 extends over 14 amino acids. The germline V and J ends were trimmed by 4 bases and 5 bases, with 14 bases remaining between them. As DNA, the CDR3 is TGTGCCAGTAGTACCCCGGACAGCGTTTATGGCTACACCTTC. This sequence encodes CASSTPDSVYGYTF.

The V and J genes are TRBV5-1 and TRBJ1-6; 9 nucleotides line up with TRBD1. CDR1 SGHRS and CDR2 YFSETQ come from the germline V gene. The CDR3 loop spans 16 amino acids. V trimming: 0 bases; J trimming: 7 bases; junction bases outside the gene matches: 5. The CDR3 DNA is TGCGCCAGCAGCTTGGGGTGGACAGGGGACAATTCACCCCTCCACTTT. This encodes CASSLGWTGDNSPLHF.

A note on this clone: Other DNA sequences within the sample encode an identical CDR3. The V and J genes are TRBV11-2 and TRBJ1-4; 11 bases are shared with TRBD1. This CDR3 is 17 amino acids long. With V trimmed by 3 bases and J by 7 bases, 10 bases remained unmatched. The V gene's germline CDR1 is SGHAT and CDR2 FQNNGV. For the CDR3, the DNA is TGTGCCAGCAGCTTCGGGGGCTTAGGGACAGGGGGTGAAAAACTGTTTTTT. Protein: CASSFGGLGTGGEKLFF.

This clone was counted only a few times. The chain joins TRBV27 to TRBJ2-7; the match to TRBD2 covers 10 bases. Germline assignment: CDR1 MNHEY and CDR2 SMNVEV (reference sequence). The V segment lost 10 bases and the J segment 2 bases; nucleotides outside the gene matches: 5. This CDR3 is 13 amino acids long. The CDR3 DNA follows: TGTGCCACCGGACTAGCGGCCCCCTACGAGCAGTACTTC. Its translation is CATGLAAPYEQYF.

The V gene is TRBV10-2, the J gene TRBJ1-2, with D perhaps matching TRBD1 (5 bases). This CDR3 spans 15 amino acids. CDR1 WSHSY and CDR2 SAAADI come from the germline V gene. V lost 5 bases to trimming and J lost 7 bases, with 20 bases between them. In nucleotides, the CDR3 is TGCGCCAGCAGTAGGGACCCTGGGCATACGGGTGGCTACACCTTC. Translating it yields CASSRDPGHTGGYTF.

J is TRBJ1-1 and V is TRBV19; D is unclear. CDR3 length: 14 amino acids. CDR1 and CDR2 (germline): LNHDA, SQIVND (reference sequence). Trimming removed 4 bases from V and 4 bases from J, with 13 bases in between. As DNA, the CDR3 is TGTGCCAGTAGTACAGACGGTCGGCCCACTGAAGCTTTCTTT. Protein: CASSTDGRPTEAFF.

The chain carries TRBV3-1 (or the pseudogene TRBV3-2) and TRBJ2-3; 9 nucleotides line up with TRBD1. This CDR3 is 16 amino acids long. Germline V gene data show CDR1 as LGHDT and CDR2 as YNNKEL (reference sequence). Trimming cost V 4 bases and J 2 bases; bases outside gene matches: 7. CDR3 nucleotides: TGTGCCAGCAGCCCAACAGGGGGCGCCGACACAGATACGCAGTATTTT. Translating it yields CASSPTGGADTDTQYF.